Given below is one T cell receptor (beta chain) in context. Per the original methods: Estimated nucleated cell counts came from reference gene primer amplification. Sequencing was performed with immunoSEQ multiplex PCR; in TCRdb, only in-frame clones are kept and a portion is missing. The V and J calls and clone size were taken over from that table, and D and trimming were inferred from the DNA. The table lists 180,000 or so clones, about 79% of them singletons. Participants reported their clinical history, and cohort assignment relied on those reports. Recovered Cohort 3 donors showed two negative PCRs, clearance, or symptom resolution. This CDR3 contains 15 residues. Trimming stripped 0 bases from V and 4 bases from J, with 10 bases between. Per germline, CDR1 SGHAT and CDR2 FQNNGV. This sample is part of a study of blood T cell repertoires in COVID-19.

The clonotype originates from a man aged 50-60 years who had recovered from COVID-19. Sample: PBMCs or T cells enriched from blood (not recorded which). V is TRBV11-2 and J is TRBJ1-3; no firm D call. The CDR3 sequence: CASSLDPGLGNTIYF. CDR3 sequence (DNA): TGTGCCAGCAGCTTAGATCCGGGGTTGGGAAACACCATATATTTT.